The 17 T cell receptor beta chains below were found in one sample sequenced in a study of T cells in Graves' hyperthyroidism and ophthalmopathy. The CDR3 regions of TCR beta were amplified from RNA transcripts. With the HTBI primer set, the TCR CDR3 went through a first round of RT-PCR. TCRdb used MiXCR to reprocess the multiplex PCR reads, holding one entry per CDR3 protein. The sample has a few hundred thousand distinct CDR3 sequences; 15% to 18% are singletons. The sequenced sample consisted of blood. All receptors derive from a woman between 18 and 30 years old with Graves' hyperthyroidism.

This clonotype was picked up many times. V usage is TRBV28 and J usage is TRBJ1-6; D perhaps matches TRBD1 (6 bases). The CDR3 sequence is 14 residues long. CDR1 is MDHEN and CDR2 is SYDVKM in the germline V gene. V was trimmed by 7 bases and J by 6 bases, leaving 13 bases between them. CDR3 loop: CASTRDTINSPLHF. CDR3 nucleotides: TGTGCCAGCACCCGGGACACGATTAATTCACCCCTCCACTTT.

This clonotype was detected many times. The CDR3: CAISESMGGGTEAFF. For the CDR3, the DNA is TGTGCCATCAGTGAGTCGATGGGGGGCGGAACTGAAGCTTTCTTT. This sequence joins TRBV10-3 and TRBJ1-1, with a possible D match to TRBD1 (6 bases). The germline CDR1 and CDR2 sequences are ENHRY and SYGVKD. V dropped 0 bases and J dropped 5 bases, with 13 bases sitting between them. The CDR3 extends over 15 amino acids.

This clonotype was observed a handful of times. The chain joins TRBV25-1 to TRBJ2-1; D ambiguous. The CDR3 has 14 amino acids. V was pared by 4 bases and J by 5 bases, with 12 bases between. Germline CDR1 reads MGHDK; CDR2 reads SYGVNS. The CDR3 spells CASSAYGDDNEQFF. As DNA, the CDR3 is TGTGCCAGCAGTGCCTATGGAGACGACAATGAGCAGTTCTTC.

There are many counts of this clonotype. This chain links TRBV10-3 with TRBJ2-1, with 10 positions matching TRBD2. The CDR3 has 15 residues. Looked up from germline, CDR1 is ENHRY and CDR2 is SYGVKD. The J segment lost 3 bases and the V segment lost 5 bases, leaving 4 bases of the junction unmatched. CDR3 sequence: CAISSLAGDYNEQFF. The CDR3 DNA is TGTGCCATCAGTTCGCTAGCGGGAGACTACAATGAGCAGTTCTTC.

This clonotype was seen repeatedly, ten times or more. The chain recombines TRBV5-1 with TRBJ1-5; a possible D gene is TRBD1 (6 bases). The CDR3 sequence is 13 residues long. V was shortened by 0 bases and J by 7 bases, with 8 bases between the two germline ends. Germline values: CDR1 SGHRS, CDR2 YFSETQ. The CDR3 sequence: CASSLEGEQPQHF. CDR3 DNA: TGCGCCAGCAGCTTGGAGGGGGAGCAGCCCCAGCATTTT.

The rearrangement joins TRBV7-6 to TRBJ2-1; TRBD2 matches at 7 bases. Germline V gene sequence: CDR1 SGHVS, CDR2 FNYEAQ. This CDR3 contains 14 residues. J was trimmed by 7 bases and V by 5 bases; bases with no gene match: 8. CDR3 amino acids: CASSRVGGGNEQFF. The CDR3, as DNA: TGTGCCAGCAGCCGCGTCGGGGGAGGGAATGAGCAGTTCTTC.

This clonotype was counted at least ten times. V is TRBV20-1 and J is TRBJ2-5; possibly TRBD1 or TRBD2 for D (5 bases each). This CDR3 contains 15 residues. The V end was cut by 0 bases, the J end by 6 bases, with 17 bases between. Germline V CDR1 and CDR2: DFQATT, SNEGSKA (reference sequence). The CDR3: CSARDREGPPKTQYF. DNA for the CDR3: TGCAGTGCTAGAGATCGTGAGGGGCCTCCCAAGACCCAGTACTTC.

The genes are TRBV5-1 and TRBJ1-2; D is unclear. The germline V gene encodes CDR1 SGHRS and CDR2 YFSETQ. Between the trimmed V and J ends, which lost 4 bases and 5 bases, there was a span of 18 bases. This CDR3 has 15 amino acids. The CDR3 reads CASSHGPTMQYGYTF. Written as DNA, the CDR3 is TGCGCCAGCAGCCATGGACCGACGATGCAATATGGCTACACCTTC.

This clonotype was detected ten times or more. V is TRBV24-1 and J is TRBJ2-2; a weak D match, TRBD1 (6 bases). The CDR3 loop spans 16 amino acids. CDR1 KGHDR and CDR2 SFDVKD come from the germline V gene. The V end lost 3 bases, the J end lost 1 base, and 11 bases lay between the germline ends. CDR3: CATSDPRGVNTGELFF. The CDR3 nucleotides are TGTGCCACCAGTGATCCCAGGGGCGTGAACACCGGGGAGCTGTTTTTT.

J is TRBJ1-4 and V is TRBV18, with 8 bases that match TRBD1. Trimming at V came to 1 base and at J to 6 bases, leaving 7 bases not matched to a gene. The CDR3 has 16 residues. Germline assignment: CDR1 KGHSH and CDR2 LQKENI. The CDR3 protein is CASSPLPGQADEKLFF. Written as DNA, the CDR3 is TGTGCCAGCTCACCACTCCCGGGACAGGCGGATGAAAAACTGTTTTTT.

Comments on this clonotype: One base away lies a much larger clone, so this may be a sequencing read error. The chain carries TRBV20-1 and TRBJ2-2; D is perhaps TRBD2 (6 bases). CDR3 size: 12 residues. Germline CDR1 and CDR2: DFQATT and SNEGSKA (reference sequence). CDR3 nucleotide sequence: TGCAGTGCTTTCGTCTCCGGCGGGGTGCTGTTTTTT. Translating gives CSAFVSGGVLFF.

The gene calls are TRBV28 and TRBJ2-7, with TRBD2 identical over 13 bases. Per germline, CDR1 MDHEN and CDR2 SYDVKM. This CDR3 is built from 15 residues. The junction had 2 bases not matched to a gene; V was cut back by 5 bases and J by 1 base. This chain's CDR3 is CASSVLAGGSYEQYF. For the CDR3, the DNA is TGTGCCAGCAGTGTACTAGCGGGAGGGTCCTACGAGCAGTACTTC.

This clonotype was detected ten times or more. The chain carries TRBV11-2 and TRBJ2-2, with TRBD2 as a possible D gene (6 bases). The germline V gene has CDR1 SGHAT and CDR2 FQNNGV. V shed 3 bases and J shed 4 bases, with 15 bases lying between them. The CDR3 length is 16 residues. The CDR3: CASSFRTGLATGELFF. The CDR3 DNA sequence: TGTGCCAGCAGCTTTCGGACGGGACTGGCCACCGGGGAGCTGTTTTTT.

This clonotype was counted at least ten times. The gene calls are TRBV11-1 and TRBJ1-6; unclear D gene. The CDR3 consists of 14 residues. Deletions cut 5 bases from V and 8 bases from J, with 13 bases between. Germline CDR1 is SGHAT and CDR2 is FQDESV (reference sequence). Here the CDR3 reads CASSLRTGDSPLHF. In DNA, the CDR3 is TGTGCCAGCAGCCTCCGGACTGGGGATTCACCCCTCCACTTT. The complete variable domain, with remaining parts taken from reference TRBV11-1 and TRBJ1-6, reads EAEVAQSPRYKITEKSQAVAFWCDPISGHATLYWYRQILGQGPELLVQFQDESVVDDSQLPKDRFSAERLKGVDSTLKIQPAELGDSAMYLCASSLRTGDSPLHFGNGTRLTVT.

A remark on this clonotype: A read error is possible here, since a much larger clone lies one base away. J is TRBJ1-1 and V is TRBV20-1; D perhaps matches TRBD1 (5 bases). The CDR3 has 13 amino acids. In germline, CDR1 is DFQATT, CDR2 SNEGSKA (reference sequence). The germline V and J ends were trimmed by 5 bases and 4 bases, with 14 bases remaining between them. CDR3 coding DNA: TGCAGTGCTGGGGGTGAGGGGATCACTGAAGCTTTCTTT. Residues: CSAGGEGITEAFF.

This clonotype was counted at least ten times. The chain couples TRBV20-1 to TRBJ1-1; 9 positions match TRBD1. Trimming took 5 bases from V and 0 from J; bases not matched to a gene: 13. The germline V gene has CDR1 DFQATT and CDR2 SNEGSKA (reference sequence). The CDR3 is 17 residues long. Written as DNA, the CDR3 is TGCAGTGCTTTAGGACAGGGGAAAGTATCGATGAACACTGAAGCTTTCTTT. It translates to CSALGQGKVSMNTEAFF.

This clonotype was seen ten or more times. The CDR3 sequence: CASSAGQSYEQYF. In DNA, the CDR3 is TGTGCCAGCAGTGCGGGACAGTCCTACGAGCAGTACTTC. The V gene is TRBV2, the J gene TRBJ2-7; 7 nucleotides align to TRBD1. The CDR3 spans 13 residues. V was clipped by 4 bases and J by 1 base; unmatched bases: 1. Germline V CDR1 and CDR2: SNHLY, FYNNEI.